Listed below are T cell receptor beta chains from one sample, sequenced in a study of cytomegalovirus exposure and HLA in healthy donors. Clones were sequenced by immunoSEQ multiplex PCR, and TCRdb holds only the in-frame ones, with some missing. The sample has about 160,000 clones, roughly 84% seen once. Material for sequencing was PBMCs. The receptors were gathered from a man aged 18 to 29 in good health and CMV-seronegative. The conserved cysteine and the conserved F or W are not part of the CDR3 here. Each record gives: CDR3 protein, J gene, clone size, V gene. Clone sizes are given selectively: once, few, many, or a class where the clone is expanded.

ASSKRGQGEQY,TRBJ2-7,once,TRBV7-2
ASRSGGTDGYT,TRBJ1-2,-,TRBV28
ASSANSGGPGEQY,TRBJ2-7,-,TRBV9
ASSLGTSGGGSDTQY,TRBJ2-3,-,TRBV7-9
ASSSTGTTPETQY,TRBJ2-5,-,TRBV5-4
AISESFRGSVQPQH,TRBJ1-5,once,TRBV10-3
ASSTSGPGGDTIY,TRBJ1-3,-,TRBV21-1
ASSVPRGTQSYNEQF,TRBJ2-1,-,TRBV9
ASSYGLPITDTQY,TRBJ2-3,-,TRBV6-5
SGGKETQY,TRBJ2-5,-,TRBV29-1
ASGPIRGRAYGYT,TRBJ1-2,-,TRBV27
ASSAGTDWYEQY,TRBJ2-7,-,TRBV6-5
ASSQGQGRTGELF,TRBJ2-2,-,TRBV7-7
ASIQTGSNEQY,TRBJ2-7,-,TRBV7-9
ASSLRGNNEQF,TRBJ2-1,-,TRBV11-3
ASSAGSLPLNTEAF,TRBJ1-1,-,TRBV19
ASSASTGSGRGGYT,TRBJ1-2,-,TRBV9
ASSQPTTGDYGYT,TRBJ1-2,-,TRBV4-1
ASSLRSGSHNEQF,TRBJ2-1,-,TRBV28
ASIPLPDTEAF,TRBJ1-1,-,TRBV7-2
ASSYSGAGSGQPQH,TRBJ1-5,-,TRBV6-5
ASSYRGSYEQY,TRBJ2-7,-,TRBV6-5
ASSLDPSSYNSPLH,TRBJ1-6,-,TRBV7-9
AISESHGYTEAF,TRBJ1-1,-,TRBV10-3
ASSPPAGGAGGYT,TRBJ1-2,-,TRBV6-5
ASSPHSQGQNGYT,TRBJ1-2,-,TRBV7-9
ASSSLTSAFSGANVLT,TRBJ2-6,-,TRBV2
ASSEGLSVYEQY,TRBJ2-7,-,TRBV2
ASSEASLSNVLT,TRBJ2-6,-,TRBV2
ASGPSGDWGIWTQY,TRBJ2-5,-,TRBV11-3
ASSQNSLGATGELF,TRBJ2-2,-,TRBV5-1
ASSPGGGETQY,TRBJ2-5,once,TRBV9
ASSLGLGRQETQY,TRBJ2-5,-,TRBV11-1
ASSLDRYTEAF,TRBJ1-1,-,TRBV7-7
ASSEGTGASTDTQY,TRBJ2-3,-,TRBV9
ASSDPPGGEQY,TRBJ2-7,-,TRBV25-1
ASSLEGLAGEQY,TRBJ2-7,-,TRBV7-2
ASSVRGSSGNTIY,TRBJ1-3,-,TRBV10-1
ASRGGLASNEQF,TRBJ2-1,-,TRBV5-1
ASSQTLAGPYEQY,TRBJ2-7,-,TRBV14
ASRERGGVNYGYT,TRBJ1-2,-,TRBV28
ASSSPAGTSYNEQF,TRBJ2-1,-,TRBV19
SAPPAF,TRBJ1-1,-,TRBV20-1
ATLETGGGSPLH,TRBJ1-6,-,TRBV21-1
ASSQAGTGPTGELF,TRBJ2-2,-,TRBV7-7
ASSPLPGGAF,TRBJ2-1,-,TRBV7-2
ASSFAGTGRVEDEQY,TRBJ2-7,-,TRBV5-6
ASSQPGGPLDEQY,TRBJ2-7,few,TRBV14
ASSEGQPLGRY,TRBJ2-7,once,TRBV2
ASSLFGGGYGYT,TRBJ1-2,-,TRBV28
ASSRTVQPQH,TRBJ1-5,once,TRBV19
ASRHGTGLQYEQF,TRBJ2-1,once,TRBV28
ASSPTRGGTEAF,TRBJ1-1,few,TRBV6-4
ASSQSRGYGYT,TRBJ1-2,-,TRBV7-2
ASSALLREGGTGELF,TRBJ2-2,-,TRBV5-1
ASSGGTATNEKLF,TRBJ1-4,-,TRBV9
ASSLVSGGPTDTQY,TRBJ2-3,-,TRBV11-2